Below are 25 T cell receptor beta chains sequenced from a single sample in a study of blood T cell repertoires in COVID-19. Clones were sequenced by immunoSEQ multiplex PCR, and TCRdb holds only the in-frame ones, with some missing. This table has 210,000 or so clones, around 90% appearing once. What was sequenced was peripheral blood. All receptors come from a man aged 45-65 years with acute or convalescent COVID-19.

This chain links TRBV15 with TRBJ1-1, with a tentative D call TRBD1 (5 bases). Germline CDR1 is LNHNV and CDR2 is YYDKDF (reference sequence). V lost 6 bases to trimming and J lost 6 bases, with 11 bases between them. This CDR3 has 12 amino acids. The CDR3 bases are TGTGCCACCAGAGGGGTCTTATCTGAAGCTTTCTTT. Amino acids: CATRGVLSEAFF.

This chain joins TRBV27 and TRBJ1-2, with a weak D call TRBD1 (5 bases). The ends were cut back, 5 bases at V and 8 bases at J, with 18 bases in the middle. This CDR3 region has 14 residues. Per the germline V gene, CDR1 is MNHEY and CDR2 is SMNVEV (reference sequence). The CDR3 is CASSLRSGFGGYTF. As DNA, the CDR3 is TGTGCCAGCAGTCTAAGATCAGGGTTTGGAGGCTACACCTTC.

The rearrangement links TRBV23-1 to TRBJ1-1; D not certain. TRBV23-1 carries the ORF label, with uncertain function. V lost 2 bases, J lost 3 bases, and 22 bases lay in between. This CDR3 has 18 amino acids. The CDR3 nucleotides read TGCGCCAGCAGTCAAAAACAGCAACACGAAAAGCCTTACACTGAAGCTTTCTTT. Protein sequence: CASSQKQQHEKPYTEAFF.

V and J are TRBV5-1 and TRBJ1-1; the match to TRBD1 covers 7 bases. V lost 4 bases, J lost 1 base, and 10 bases stayed unmatched. This CDR3 has 16 amino acids. Germline V gene sequence: CDR1 SGHRS, CDR2 YFSETQ. The CDR3 sequence: CASSPRFGTENTEAFF. The CDR3 nucleotides are TGCGCCAGCAGCCCACGATTCGGGACAGAGAACACTGAAGCTTTCTTT.

The chain employs TRBV4-2 and TRBJ1-5; D may be TRBD1 (6 bases). Trimming left V 0 bases short and J 7 bases short, with 16 bases between. The CDR3 covers 16 residues. The V gene's germline CDR1 is LGHNA and CDR2 YNFKEQ. CDR3 in amino acids: CASSQDETGRDQPQHF. The CDR3 region has the DNA TGTGCCAGCAGCCAAGATGAAACAGGGAGGGACCAGCCCCAGCATTTT.

About this clone: The same CDR3 can be traced to other DNA sequences in this sample. This rearrangement joins TRBV19 to TRBJ2-5; D possibly corresponds to TRBD2 (5 bases). This CDR3 region has 12 residues. Germline CDR1 LNHDA, CDR2 SQIVND (reference sequence). Trimming left V 5 bases short and J 3 bases short, with 7 bases between. This CDR3 is CASSRGEETQYF. The DNA of the CDR3 is TGTGCCAGTAGTCGGGGAGAAGAGACCCAGTACTTC.

The chain uses TRBV28 and TRBJ1-1, with 9 bases lining up with TRBD1. Looked up from germline, CDR1 is MDHEN and CDR2 is SYDVKM. Unmatched junction bases numbered 8, after V lost 6 bases and J lost 3 bases. The CDR3 loop spans 15 amino acids. CDR3 residues: CASRTGGMSYTEAFF. CDR3 DNA: TGTGCCAGCAGGACAGGGGGAATGAGCTACACTGAAGCTTTCTTT.

The gene calls are TRBV4-2 and TRBJ2-1; possible D gene TRBD1, 6 bases. The V gene lost 4 bases and the J gene lost 3 bases, with 16 bases spanning the gap. Germline V gene sequence: CDR1 LGHNA, CDR2 YNFKEQ. This CDR3 spans 16 amino acids. This chain's CDR3 is CASSPSGRTDYNEQFF. As DNA, the CDR3 is TGTGCCAGCAGCCCGTCGGGACGGACAGACTACAATGAGCAGTTCTTC.

The rearrangement uses TRBV5-8 and TRBJ2-1, with 13 positions matching TRBD2. The V gene's germline CDR1 is SGHTS and CDR2 YDEGEE. V trimming: 0 bases; J trimming: 2 bases; junction bases outside the gene matches: 5. The CDR3 loop spans 18 amino acids. The CDR3: CASSLALGLAGAYNEQFF. The CDR3 DNA reads as TGTGCCAGCAGCTTGGCCTTAGGACTAGCGGGAGCCTACAATGAGCAGTTCTTC.

This CDR3 is CASSQGTGGEKLFF. The CDR3 DNA reads TGCGCCAGCAGCCAAGGGACCGGAGGCGAAAAACTGTTTTTT. The V gene is TRBV4-3, the J gene TRBJ1-4; D unresolved. The CDR3 contains 14 residues. With 1 base removed from V and 8 bases from J, the gap between germline ends came to 11 bases. Germline assignment: CDR1 LGHNA and CDR2 YSLEER.

The V call is TRBV19, the J call TRBJ2-1, with 9 positions matching TRBD1. The junction had 7 bases not matched to a gene; V was cut back by 5 bases and J by 5 bases. The CDR3 length is 15 residues. From germline, CDR1 is LNHDA and CDR2 SQIVND (reference sequence). In DNA, the CDR3 is TGTGCCAGTAGTGCCGGGACAGGGTGGAACAATGAGCAGTTCTTC. Translating it yields CASSAGTGWNNEQFF.

The chain employs TRBV27 and TRBJ2-3; possibly TRBD2 for D (6 bases). V lost 6 bases to trimming and J lost 0 bases, with 13 bases between them. This CDR3 contains 15 residues. Germline-derived CDR1 and CDR2 are MNHEY and SMNVEV (reference sequence). The CDR3 sequence is CASSPIAASTDTQYF. For the CDR3, the DNA is TGTGCCAGCAGCCCAATAGCGGCTAGCACAGATACGCAGTATTTT.

The CDR3 spells CASAQGDSNYGYTF. The CDR3 DNA is TGTGCCAGCGCCCAAGGGGACAGCAACTATGGCTACACCTTC. The chain carries TRBV6-5 and TRBJ1-2; 7 bases line up with TRBD1. The CDR3 has 14 amino acids. Trimming removed 8 bases from V and 2 bases from J; junction bases left unmatched: 8. From germline, CDR1 is MNHEY and CDR2 SVGAGI.

The V call is TRBV10-2, the J call TRBJ1-5; D is undetermined. The CDR3 consists of 16 residues. Germline CDR1 reads WSHSY; CDR2 reads SAAADI. Trimming took 4 bases from V and 0 from J, leaving 13 bases between them. CDR3 sequence: CASSATEIYSNQPQHF. The CDR3 coding sequence is TGCGCCAGCAGTGCTACAGAGATTTATAGCAATCAGCCCCAGCATTTT.

V and J are TRBV7-9 and TRBJ2-1; a possible D gene is TRBD2 (6 bases). There are 16 residues in the CDR3. Trimming removed 5 bases at V and 8 bases at J, with 22 bases between. CDR1 is SEHNR and CDR2 is FQNEAQ in the germline V gene (reference sequence). The CDR3 sequence is CASSALVGRTTDEQFF. CDR3 nucleotide sequence: TGTGCCAGCAGCGCACTAGTTGGTCGGACTACAGATGAGCAGTTCTTC.

The chain links TRBV18 to TRBJ2-1, with a weak D call TRBD1 (5 bases). The CDR3 sequence is 15 residues long. Trimming shortened V by 5 bases and J by 6 bases, and 17 bases separated the two germline ends. The V gene's germline CDR1 is KGHSH and CDR2 LQKENI. The CDR3 DNA reads as TGTGCCAGCTCATCCATCCCCAGGGTACCCAATGAGCAGTTCTTC. It is translated as CASSSIPRVPNEQFF.

This clone was counted once. The CDR3 sequence is CASSYPGTAAGELFF. CDR3 in DNA: TGTGCCAGCAGTTACCCAGGGACAGCTGCGGGGGAGCTGTTTTTT. The V gene is TRBV6-5, the J gene TRBJ2-2; 7 bases agree with TRBD1. The CDR3 totals 15 residues. Germline lookup yields CDR1 MNHEY and CDR2 SVGAGI. With V trimmed by 2 bases and J by 8 bases, 8 bases remained unmatched.

The table lists this clone with a count of one. V usage is TRBV15 and J usage is TRBJ2-5; weak D call: TRBD2 (5 bases). The V end lost 1 base, the J end lost 2 bases, and 5 bases lay between the germline ends. Per germline, CDR1 LNHNV and CDR2 YYDKDF (reference sequence). The CDR3 is 13 residues long. CDR3 sequence (DNA): TGTGCCACCAGCAGAGGACTACAAGAGACCCAGTACTTC. This gives the protein CATSRGLQETQYF.

This rearrangement joins TRBV2 to TRBJ2-2; D possibly corresponds to TRBD2 (5 bases). Germline V gives CDR1 SNHLY, CDR2 FYNNEI. V shed 1 base and J shed 8 bases, with 5 bases lying between them. The CDR3 contains 12 residues. As DNA, the CDR3 is TGTGCCAGCAGTGAAGGGGAGGGGGAGCTGTTTTTT. Protein: CASSEGEGELFF.

The chain joins TRBV4-1 to TRBJ2-5; no reliable D call. The CDR3 covers 14 residues. From germline, CDR1 is MGHRA and CDR2 YSYEKL. V gave up 2 bases and J gave up 1 base, with 8 bases separating them. CDR3 nucleotide sequence: TGCGCCAGCAGCCAACTTTGGGCCCAAGAGACCCAGTACTTC. Protein product: CASSQLWAQETQYF.

The chain recombines TRBV19 with TRBJ2-7; D perhaps matches TRBD1 (5 bases). V was trimmed by 5 bases and J by 5 bases, leaving 13 bases between them. Germline V CDR1 and CDR2: LNHDA, SQIVND (reference sequence). This CDR3 has 13 amino acids. The CDR3 bases are TGTGCCAGTAGTTCCCCCAGGGTCCACGAGCAGTACGTC. Protein product: CASSSPRVHEQYV.

The chain combines TRBV7-2 with TRBJ1-6; perhaps TRBD1 as D (5 bases). CDR1 and CDR2 from the germline V gene are SGHTA and FQGNSA. The CDR3 sequence is 17 residues long. The V gene lost 6 bases and the J gene lost 7 bases, with 22 bases spanning the gap. CDR3 amino acids: CASSQAGPGGPNSPLHF. CDR3 nucleotides: TGTGCCAGCAGTCAGGCGGGCCCGGGGGGTCCAAATTCACCCCTCCACTTT.

CDR3 amino acids: CASSLEGAGYGYTF. CDR3 nucleotides: TGCGCCAGCAGCTTGGAGGGGGCAGGCTATGGCTACACCTTC. The chain combines TRBV5-1 with TRBJ1-2, with 7 bases fitting TRBD1. The germline V gene has CDR1 SGHRS and CDR2 YFSETQ. V lost 0 bases, J lost 4 bases, and 3 bases stayed unmatched. The CDR3 totals 14 residues.

This rearrangement joins TRBV10-1 to TRBJ1-5, with 7 bases matching TRBD1. The length of the CDR3 is 18 residues. The germline CDR1 and CDR2 sequences are WNHNN and SYGVQD (reference sequence). V shed 3 bases and J 1 base; nucleotides not matched to a gene: 12. CDR3 sequence reads: CASSEAEGALWSNQPQHF. The CDR3, as DNA: TGCGCCAGCAGTGAAGCGGAGGGGGCGCTGTGGAGCAATCAGCCCCAGCATTTT.

The rearrangement links TRBV12-3 or TRBV12-4 to TRBJ2-2, with D unclear. This CDR3 has 11 residues. V gave up 5 bases and J gave up 6 bases, with 4 bases separating them. The CDR3 DNA reads TGTGCCAGCAGTCAGTCCGGGGAGCTGTTTTTT. This translates into CASSQSGELFF.